The rows below give T cell receptor beta chains drawn from one sample of a study of OX40 agonist ivuxolimab in advanced cancers. Sequencing was performed with immunoSEQ multiplex PCR; in TCRdb, only in-frame clones are kept and a portion is missing. The sample consists of 40,000 to 55,000 clones, over 75% of them appearing once. The sample here was CD4+ or CD8+ T cells sorted from blood, taken in a trial of the OX40 agonist ivuxolimab. The receptor set was obtained from an adult with an advanced solid tumor such as melanoma, head and neck, liver or kidney cancer. Each CDR3 is given with its conserved first and last residue. A D gene is named only where the DNA matches it firmly. Clone size, where shown, is once, few, many, or a class for clones that have expanded.

TRBV2,TRBJ1-5,TRBD1,-,CASSPPGQGGQPQHF,TGTGCCAGCAGTCCCCCCGGACAGGGAGGGCAGCCCCAGCATTTT
TRBV19,TRBJ1-3,-,once,CASSIRGRGNTIYF,TGTGCCAGTAGTATCAGGGGACGTGGAAACACCATATATTTT
TRBV27,TRBJ1-5,-,-,CASSPRGGNQPQHF,TGTGCCAGCAGCCCTAGAGGGGGGAATCAGCCCCAGCATTTT
TRBV28,TRBJ1-1,-,-,CASSFWGAQAFF,TGTGCCAGCAGTTTTTGGGGGGCGCAAGCTTTCTTT
TRBV29-1,TRBJ2-7,TRBD1,-,CSVEATGKNF,TGCAGCGTTGAGGCGACAGGGAAAAACTTC
TRBV18,TRBJ2-5,-,-,CASSQRLEETQYF,TGTGCCAGCTCACAGCGACTAGAAGAGACCCAGTACTTC
TRBV28,TRBJ1-2,-,-,CASSLSERGYTF,TGTGCCAGCAGTTTAAGTGAACGGGGCTACACCTTC
TRBV9,TRBJ1-4,-,-,CASSVRPEAANEKLFF,TGTGCCAGCAGCGTACGGCCGGAGGCAGCTAATGAAAAACTGTTTTTT
TRBV16,TRBJ2-2,-,-,CATRGSTGELFF,TGTGCCACCCGAGGAAGCACCGGGGAGCTGTTTTTT
TRBV28,TRBJ2-1,-,-,CASSEGAYNEQFF,TGTGCCAGCAGCGAGGGGGCCTACAATGAGCAGTTCTTC
TRBV18,TRBJ2-3,TRBD1,once,CASPSRTGRIGTDTQYF,TGTGCCAGCCCCAGCCGGACAGGGCGTATCGGCACAGATACGCAGTATTTT
TRBV5-1,TRBJ2-5,TRBD1,once,CASSSAGDRVQETQYF,TGCGCCAGCAGCTCGGCTGGTGACAGGGTCCAAGAGACCCAGTACTTC
TRBV28,TRBJ1-5,TRBD1,-,CASSFGTGLDQPQHF,TGTGCCAGCAGTTTTGGGACAGGGTTGGATCAGCCCCAGCATTTT
TRBV28,TRBJ2-7,-,once,CASGASYEQYF,TGTGCCAGCGGTGCGTCCTACGAGCAGTACTTC
TRBV7-8,TRBJ2-7,-,-,CASSAREFSYEQYF,TGTGCCAGCAGCGCGCGAGAATTTTCCTACGAGCAGTACTTC
TRBV6-5,TRBJ2-3,-,-,CASSWTKADTQYF,TGTGCCAGCAGTTGGACGAAGGCAGATACGCAGTATTTT
TRBV6-1,TRBJ2-7,-,few,CASSQGTSSYEQYF,TGTGCCAGCAGCCAGGGTACAAGCTCCTACGAGCAGTACTTC
TRBV5-4,TRBJ2-3,TRBD2,-,CASSPGLAGILEGTDTQYF,TGTGCCAGCAGCCCGGGACTAGCGGGGATCTTGGAAGGCACAGATACGCAGTATTTT
TRBV6-6,TRBJ2-1,TRBD1,-,CASSYRGQGRDEQFF,TGTGCCAGCAGTTACCGCGGACAGGGGAGGGATGAGCAGTTCTTC
TRBV6-1,TRBJ1-5,-,-,CASRNLREVGPQHF,TGTGCCAGCAGGAATCTGAGGGAAGTGGGGCCCCAGCATTTT
TRBV6-6,TRBJ2-3,-,-,CASNPRDPGADTQYF,TGTGCCAGCAACCCACGGGACCCAGGGGCAGATACGCAGTATTTT
TRBV19,TRBJ2-7,-,-,CASSIAAGQLYEQYF,TGTGCCAGTAGTATAGCCGCCGGACAGCTATACGAGCAGTACTTC
TRBV28,TRBJ1-5,TRBD1,-,CASSSPGTGGNQPQHF,TGTGCCAGCAGTTCCCCCGGGACAGGGGGCAATCAGCCCCAGCATTTT
TRBV7-9,TRBJ2-7,TRBD1,-,CASSSGQGARTYEQYF,TGTGCCAGCAGCTCGGGACAGGGGGCCCGAACCTACGAGCAGTACTTC
TRBV4-1,TRBJ1-1,-,-,CASSQDGTLNTEAFF,TGCGCCAGCAGCCAGGACGGGACGTTAAACACTGAAGCTTTCTTT
TRBV19,TRBJ2-7,-,-,CASSIARPGYTSYEQYF,TGTGCCAGTAGTATAGCCCGGCCGGGATATACCTCCTACGAGCAGTACTTC
TRBV27,TRBJ1-2,-,-,CASSLSRAAYGYTF,TGTGCCAGCAGTTTAAGCAGGGCCGCGTATGGCTACACCTTC
TRBV11-3,TRBJ2-7,-,-,CASSLGPGLDEQYF,TGTGCCAGCAGCTTAGGTCCAGGCCTGGACGAGCAGTACTTC
TRBV27,TRBJ2-3,TRBD2,-,CASSLTSGPGWDTQYF,TGTGCCAGCAGTTTGACTAGCGGCCCTGGTTGGGATACGCAGTATTTT
TRBV19,TRBJ2-7,-,-,CASSHRAGEQYF,TGTGCCAGTAGTCACAGGGCTGGGGAGCAGTACTTC
TRBV7-6,TRBJ2-7,TRBD1,-,CASSPGQGANEQYF,TGTGCCAGCAGCCCTGGACAGGGGGCGAACGAGCAGTACTTC
TRBV2,TRBJ1-1,TRBD1,-,CASRTDRGLGTEAFF,TGTGCCAGCAGGACGGACAGGGGGCTCGGCACTGAAGCTTTCTTT
TRBV9,TRBJ2-3,-,-,CASSGRDSTDTQYF,TGTGCCAGCAGCGGCCGGGACTCCACAGATACGCAGTATTTT
TRBV30,TRBJ2-1,-,-,CAWSIGLSGYNEQFF,TGTGCCTGGAGTATCGGACTAAGCGGTTACAATGAGCAGTTCTTC
TRBV7-2,TRBJ1-5,-,-,CASSLGDGGYQPQHF,TGTGCCAGCAGCTTAGGGGACGGGGGGTATCAGCCCCAGCATTTT
TRBV14,TRBJ2-7,TRBD1,once,CASSPGTVSYEQYF,TGTGCCAGCAGCCCCGGGACAGTTTCCTACGAGCAGTACTTC
TRBV28,TRBJ2-2,-,few,CASKGGQNTGELFF,TGTGCCAGCAAAGGGGGGCAGAACACCGGGGAGCTGTTTTTT
TRBV6-5,TRBJ2-7,-,once,CASSYSASPIREQYF,TGTGCCAGCAGTTACTCCGCTAGTCCAATACGCGAGCAGTACTTC
TRBV4-2,TRBJ2-3,TRBD2,-,CASSQDRDYTDTQYF,TGTGCCAGCAGCCAAGATAGGGACTACACAGATACGCAGTATTTT
TRBV30,TRBJ2-1,TRBD2,-,CAWSGGLNEQFF,TGTGCCTGGTCGGGGGGGCTTAATGAGCAGTTCTTC
TRBV29-1,TRBJ2-7,TRBD1,few,CSVGTGSYEQYF,TGCAGCGTTGGGACAGGGTCCTACGAGCAGTACTTC
TRBV9,TRBJ1-2,-,-,CASSTQTENYGYTF,TGTGCCAGCAGCACCCAGACAGAAAACTATGGCTACACCTTC
TRBV7-2,TRBJ2-7,TRBD1,-,CASSLATGGKYEQYF,TGTGCCAGCAGCTTAGCGACAGGGGGCAAGTACGAGCAGTACTTC
TRBV13,TRBJ2-3,-,-,CASSLRTAHAADTQYF,TGTGCCAGCAGCCTCCGGACTGCACATGCGGCAGATACGCAGTATTTT
TRBV5-1,TRBJ2-2,-,-,CASSLGQNTGELFF,TGCGCCAGCAGCTTGGGACAGAACACCGGGGAGCTGTTTTTT